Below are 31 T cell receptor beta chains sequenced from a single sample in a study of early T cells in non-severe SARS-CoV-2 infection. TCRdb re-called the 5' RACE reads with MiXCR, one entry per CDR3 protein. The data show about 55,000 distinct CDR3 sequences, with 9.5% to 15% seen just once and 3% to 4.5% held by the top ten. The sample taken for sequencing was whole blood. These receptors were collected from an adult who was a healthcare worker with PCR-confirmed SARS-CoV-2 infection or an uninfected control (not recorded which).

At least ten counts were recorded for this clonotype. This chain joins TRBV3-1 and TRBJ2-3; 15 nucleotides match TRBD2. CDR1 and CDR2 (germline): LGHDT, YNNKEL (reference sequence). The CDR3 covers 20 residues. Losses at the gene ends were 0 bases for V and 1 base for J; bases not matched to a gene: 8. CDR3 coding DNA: TGTGCCAGCAGCCAAGACAAAGGACTAGCGGGAGGGGCGGGCACAGATACGCAGTATTTT. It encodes CASSQDKGLAGGAGTDTQYF.

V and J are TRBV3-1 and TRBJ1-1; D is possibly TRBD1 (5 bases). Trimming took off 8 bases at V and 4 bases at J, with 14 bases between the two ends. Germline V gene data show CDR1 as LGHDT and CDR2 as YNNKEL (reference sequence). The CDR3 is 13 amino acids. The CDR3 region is CASGTSVVTEAFF. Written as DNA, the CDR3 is TGTGCCAGCGGGACCTCGGTGGTCACTGAAGCTTTCTTT.

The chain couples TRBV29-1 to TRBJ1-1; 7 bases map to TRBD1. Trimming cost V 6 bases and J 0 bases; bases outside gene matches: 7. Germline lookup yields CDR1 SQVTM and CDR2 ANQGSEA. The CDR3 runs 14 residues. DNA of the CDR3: TGCAGCGTACAGGGGAGGTCGATGAACACTGAAGCTTTCTTT. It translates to CSVQGRSMNTEAFF.

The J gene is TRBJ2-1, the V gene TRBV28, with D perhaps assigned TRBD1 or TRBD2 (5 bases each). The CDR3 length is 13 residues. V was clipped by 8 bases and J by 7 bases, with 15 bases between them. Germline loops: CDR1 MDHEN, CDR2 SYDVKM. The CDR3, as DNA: TGTGCCAGCGGGACCGGGCCAAGAAATGAGCAGTTCTTC. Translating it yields CASGTGPRNEQFF.

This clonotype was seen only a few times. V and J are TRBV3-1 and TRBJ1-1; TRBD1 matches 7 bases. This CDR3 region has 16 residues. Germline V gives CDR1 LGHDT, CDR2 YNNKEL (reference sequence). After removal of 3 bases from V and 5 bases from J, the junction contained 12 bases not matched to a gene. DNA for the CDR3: TGTGCCAGCAGCCAGCCCACAGGGGCACGAGGTACTGAAGCTTTCTTT. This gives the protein CASSQPTGARGTEAFF.

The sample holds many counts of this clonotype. The CDR3 coding sequence is TGTGCCAGCAGTCAACTGACTTTTGGGAGCGGGAGTACAGCCGGCCGGAATGAGCAGTTCTTC. Its protein is CASSQLTFGSGSTAGRNEQFF. The V gene is TRBV4-2, the J gene TRBJ2-1, with TRBD2 matching over 8 bases. Germline V gene data show CDR1 as LGHNA and CDR2 as YNFKEQ. The V and J ends lost 6 bases and 7 bases, in that order; junction bases with no gene match: 29. The CDR3 runs to 21 residues.

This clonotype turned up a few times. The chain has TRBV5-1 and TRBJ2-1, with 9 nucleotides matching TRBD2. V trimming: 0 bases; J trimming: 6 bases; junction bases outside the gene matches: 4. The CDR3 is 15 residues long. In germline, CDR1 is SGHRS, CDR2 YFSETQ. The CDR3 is CASSLVSSGINEQFF. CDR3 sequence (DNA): TGCGCCAGCAGCTTGGTCTCTAGCGGGATCAATGAGCAGTTCTTC.

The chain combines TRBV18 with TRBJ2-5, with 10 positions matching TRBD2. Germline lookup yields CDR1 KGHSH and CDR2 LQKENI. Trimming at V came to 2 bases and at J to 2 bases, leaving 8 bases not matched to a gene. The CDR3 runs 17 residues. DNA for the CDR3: TGTGCCAGCTCACCAATCATGACTAGCGGGTCACAAGAGACCCAGTACTTC. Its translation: CASSPIMTSGSQETQYF.

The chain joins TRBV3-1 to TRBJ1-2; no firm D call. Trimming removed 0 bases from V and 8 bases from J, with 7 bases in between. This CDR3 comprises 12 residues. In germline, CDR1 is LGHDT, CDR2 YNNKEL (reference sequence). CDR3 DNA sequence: TGTGCCAGCAGCCAAGATGCGGAAGGCTACACCTTC. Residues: CASSQDAEGYTF.

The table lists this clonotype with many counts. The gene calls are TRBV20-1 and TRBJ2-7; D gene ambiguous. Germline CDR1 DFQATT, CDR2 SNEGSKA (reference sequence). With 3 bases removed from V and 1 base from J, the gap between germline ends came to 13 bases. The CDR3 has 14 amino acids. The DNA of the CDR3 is TGCAGTGCTAGGCCGTTCCCCAGTTCCTACGAGCAGTACTTC. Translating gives CSARPFPSSYEQYF.

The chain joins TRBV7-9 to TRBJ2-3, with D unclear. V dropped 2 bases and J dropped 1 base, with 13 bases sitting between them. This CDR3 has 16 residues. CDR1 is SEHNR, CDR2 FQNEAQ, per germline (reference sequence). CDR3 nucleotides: TGTGCCAGCAGCTTAAGACTTCCCTACGGCACAGATACGCAGTATTTT. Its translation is CASSLRLPYGTDTQYF.

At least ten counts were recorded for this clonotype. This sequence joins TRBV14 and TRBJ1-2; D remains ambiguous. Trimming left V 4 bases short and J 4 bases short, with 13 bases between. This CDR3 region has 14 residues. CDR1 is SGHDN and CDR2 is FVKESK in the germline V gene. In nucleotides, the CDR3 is TGTGCCAGCAGCCCCAGCCAGGCCACCTATGGCTACACCTTC. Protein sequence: CASSPSQATYGYTF.

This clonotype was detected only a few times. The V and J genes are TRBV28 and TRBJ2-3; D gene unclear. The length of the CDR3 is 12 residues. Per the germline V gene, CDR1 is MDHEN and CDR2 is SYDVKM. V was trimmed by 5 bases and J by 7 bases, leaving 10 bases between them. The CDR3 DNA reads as TGTGCCAGCAGTCAAACGTCACATACGCAGTATTTT. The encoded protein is CASSQTSHTQYF. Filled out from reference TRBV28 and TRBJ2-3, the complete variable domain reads DVKVTQSSRYLVKRTGEKVFLECVQDMDHENMFWYRQDPGLGLRLIYFSYDVKMKEKGDIPEGYSVSREKKERFSLILESASTNQTSMYLCASSQTSHTQYFGPGTRLTVL.

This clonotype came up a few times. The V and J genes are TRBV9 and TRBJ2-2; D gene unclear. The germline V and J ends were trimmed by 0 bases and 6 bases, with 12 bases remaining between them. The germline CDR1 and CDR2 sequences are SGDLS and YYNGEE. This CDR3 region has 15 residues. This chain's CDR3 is CASSVAPRLSGELFF. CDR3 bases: TGTGCCAGCAGCGTAGCCCCCCGCTTATCCGGGGAGCTGTTTTTT. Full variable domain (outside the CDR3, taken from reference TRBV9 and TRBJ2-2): DSGVTQTPKHLITATGQRVTLRCSPRSGDLSVYWYQQSLDQGLQFLIQYYNGEERAKGNILERFSAQQFPDLHSELNLSSLELGDSALYFCASSVAPRLSGELFFGEGSRLTVL.

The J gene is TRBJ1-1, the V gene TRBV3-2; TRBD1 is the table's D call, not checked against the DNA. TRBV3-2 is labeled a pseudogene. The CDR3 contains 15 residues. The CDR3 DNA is TGTGCCAGCAGCCAGGGGACAGGGGTAAGGACTGAAGCTTTCTTT. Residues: CASSQGTGVRTEAFF.

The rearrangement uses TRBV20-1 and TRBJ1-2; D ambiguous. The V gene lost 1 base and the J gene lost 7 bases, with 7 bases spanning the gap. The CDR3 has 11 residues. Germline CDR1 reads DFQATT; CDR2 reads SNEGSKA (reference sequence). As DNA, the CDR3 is TGCAGTGCTAGAGCAGGAGCTGGCTACACCTTC. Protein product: CSARAGAGYTF.

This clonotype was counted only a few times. CDR3 nucleotides: TGTGCCAGCAGTGACAGGGCTGGGGCCAACGTCCTGACTTTC. Its protein is CASSDRAGANVLTF. This chain connects TRBV6-4 to TRBJ2-6; D call uncertain. Germline-derived CDR1 and CDR2 are MRHNA and SNTAGT. CDR3 size: 14 residues. Trimming took 2 bases from V and 2 from J, leaving 4 bases between them.

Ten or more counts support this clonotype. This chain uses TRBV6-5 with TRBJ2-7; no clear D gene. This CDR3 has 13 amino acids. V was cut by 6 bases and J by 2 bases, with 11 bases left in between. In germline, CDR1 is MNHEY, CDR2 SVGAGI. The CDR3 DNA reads TGTGCCAGCAGCCTAGGAGCCGCCTACGAGCAGTACTTC. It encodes CASSLGAAYEQYF.

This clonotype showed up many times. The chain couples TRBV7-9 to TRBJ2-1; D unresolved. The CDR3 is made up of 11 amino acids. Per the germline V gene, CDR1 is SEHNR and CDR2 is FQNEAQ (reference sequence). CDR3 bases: TGTGCTAGACAACCGATGTGGGAGCAGTTCTTC. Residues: CARQPMWEQFF.

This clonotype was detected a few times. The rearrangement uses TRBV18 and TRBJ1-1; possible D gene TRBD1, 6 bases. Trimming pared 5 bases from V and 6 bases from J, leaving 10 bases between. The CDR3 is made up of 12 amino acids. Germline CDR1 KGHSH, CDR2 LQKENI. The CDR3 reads CASSIQGSEAFF. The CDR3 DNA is TGTGCCAGCTCAATACAGGGATCTGAAGCTTTCTTT.

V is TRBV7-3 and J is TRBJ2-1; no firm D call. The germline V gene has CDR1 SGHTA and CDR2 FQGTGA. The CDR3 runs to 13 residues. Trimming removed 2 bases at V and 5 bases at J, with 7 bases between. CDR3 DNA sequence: TGTGCCAGCAGCTTAGCCGCCCACAATGAGCAGTTCTTC. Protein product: CASSLAAHNEQFF.

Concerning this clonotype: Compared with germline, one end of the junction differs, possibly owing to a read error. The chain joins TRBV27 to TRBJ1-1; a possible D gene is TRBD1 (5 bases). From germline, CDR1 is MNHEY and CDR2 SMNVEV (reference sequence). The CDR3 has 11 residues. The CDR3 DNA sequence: TGTGCCAGCACAGGGAACGCTGAAGCTTTCTTT. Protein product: CASTGNAEAFF.

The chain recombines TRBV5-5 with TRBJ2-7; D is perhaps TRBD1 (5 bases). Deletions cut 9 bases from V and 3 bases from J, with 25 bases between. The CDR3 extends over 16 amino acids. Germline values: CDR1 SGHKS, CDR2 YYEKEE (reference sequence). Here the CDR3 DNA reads TGTGCCAACAGTCCCACCCTGCAGGGCCCCCTCTACGAGCAGTACTTC. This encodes CANSPTLQGPLYEQYF.

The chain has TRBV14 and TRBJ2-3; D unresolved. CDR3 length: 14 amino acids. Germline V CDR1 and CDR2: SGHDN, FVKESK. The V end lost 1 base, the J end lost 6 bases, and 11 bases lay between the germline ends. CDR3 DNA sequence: TGTGCCAGCAGCCAAGTGGGTTCTCAGGATACGCAGTATTTT. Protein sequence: CASSQVGSQDTQYF.

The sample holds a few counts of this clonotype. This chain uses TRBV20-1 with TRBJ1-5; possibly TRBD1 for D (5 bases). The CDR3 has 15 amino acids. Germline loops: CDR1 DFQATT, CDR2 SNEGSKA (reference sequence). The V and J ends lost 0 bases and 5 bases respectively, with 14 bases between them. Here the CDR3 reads CSARDVGGNYQPQHF. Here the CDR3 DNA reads TGCAGTGCTAGAGATGTCGGGGGAAACTATCAGCCCCAGCATTTT.

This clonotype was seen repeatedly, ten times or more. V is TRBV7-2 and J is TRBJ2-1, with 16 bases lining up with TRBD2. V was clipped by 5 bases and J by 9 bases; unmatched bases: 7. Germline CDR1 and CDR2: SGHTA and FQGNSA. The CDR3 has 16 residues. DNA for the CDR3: TGTGCCAGCAGCCGGGGGACTAGCGGGAGGGCGCGTGAGCAGTTCTTC. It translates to CASSRGTSGRAREQFF. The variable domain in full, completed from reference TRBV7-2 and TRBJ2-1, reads GAGVSQSPSNKVTEKGKDVELRCDPISGHTALYWYRQSLGQGLEFLIYFQGNSAPDKSGLPSDRFSAERTGGSVSTLTIQRTQQEDSAVYLCASSRGTSGRAREQFFGPGTRLTVL.

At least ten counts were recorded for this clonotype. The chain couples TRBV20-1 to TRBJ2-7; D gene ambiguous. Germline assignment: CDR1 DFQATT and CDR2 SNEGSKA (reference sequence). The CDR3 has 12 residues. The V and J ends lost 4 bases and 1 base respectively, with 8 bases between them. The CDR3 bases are TGCAGTGCTATGGGCGATTCCTACGAGCAGTACTTC. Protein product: CSAMGDSYEQYF.

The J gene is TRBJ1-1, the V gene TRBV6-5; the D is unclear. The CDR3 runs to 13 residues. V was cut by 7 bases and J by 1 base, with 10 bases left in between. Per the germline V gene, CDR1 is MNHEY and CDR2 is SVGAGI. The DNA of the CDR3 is TGTGCCAGCAAAAGGCTACAGAACACTGAAGCTTTCTTT. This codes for CASKRLQNTEAFF.

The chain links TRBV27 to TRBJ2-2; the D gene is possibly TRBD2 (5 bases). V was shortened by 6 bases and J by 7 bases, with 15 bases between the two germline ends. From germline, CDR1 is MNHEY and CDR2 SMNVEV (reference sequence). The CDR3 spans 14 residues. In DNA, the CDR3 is TGTGCCAGCAGCTACTCGCGGGCCGTCGGGGAGCTGTTTTTT. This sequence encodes CASSYSRAVGELFF.

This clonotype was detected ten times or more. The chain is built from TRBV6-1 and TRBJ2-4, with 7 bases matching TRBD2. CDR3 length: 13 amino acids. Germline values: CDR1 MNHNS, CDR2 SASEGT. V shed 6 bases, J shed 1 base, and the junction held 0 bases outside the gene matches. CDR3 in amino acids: CASSGRAKNIQYF. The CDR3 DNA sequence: TGTGCCAGCAGCGGGAGGGCCAAAAACATTCAGTACTTC.

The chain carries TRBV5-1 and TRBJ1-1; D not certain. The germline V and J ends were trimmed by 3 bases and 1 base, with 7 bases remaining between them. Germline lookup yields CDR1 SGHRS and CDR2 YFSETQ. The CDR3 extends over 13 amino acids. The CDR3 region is CASSWDANTEAFF. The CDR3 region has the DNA TGCGCCAGCAGCTGGGATGCGAACACTGAAGCTTTCTTT.